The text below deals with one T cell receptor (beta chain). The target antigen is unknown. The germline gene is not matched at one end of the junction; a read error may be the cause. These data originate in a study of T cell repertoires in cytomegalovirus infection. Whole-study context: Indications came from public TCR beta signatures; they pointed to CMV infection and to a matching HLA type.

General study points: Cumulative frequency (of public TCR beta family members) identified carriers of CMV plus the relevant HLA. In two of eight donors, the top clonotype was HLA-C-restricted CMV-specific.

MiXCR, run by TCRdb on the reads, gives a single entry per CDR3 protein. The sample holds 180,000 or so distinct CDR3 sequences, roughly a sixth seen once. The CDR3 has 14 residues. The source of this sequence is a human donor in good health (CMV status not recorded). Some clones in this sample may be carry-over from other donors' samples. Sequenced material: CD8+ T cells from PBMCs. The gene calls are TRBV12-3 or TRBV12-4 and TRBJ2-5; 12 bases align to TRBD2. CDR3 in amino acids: CASSLAGGGETQYF. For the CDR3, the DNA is TGTGCCAGCAGTCTAGCGGGGGGGGGAGAGACCCAGTACTTC.